The present T cell receptor (beta chain) was sequenced within a study of T cell responses to AZD1222 COVID-19 vaccine. V was pared by 6 bases and J by 2 bases, with 6 bases of the junction left unmatched. The CDR3 runs to 14 residues. Germline CDR1 reads SGHRS; CDR2 reads YFSETQ. The repertoire was sequenced with immunoSEQ multiplex PCR; TCRdb's copy has only in-frame clones and lacks some. The sample records 90,000 to 150,000 clones, 75% to 90% being singletons. This clone has just a few counts. The TCR originated in an adult in good health. The sequencing here drew on peripheral blood, taken on day 0 of AZD1222 vaccination. The J gene is TRBJ2-7, the V gene TRBV5-1; 9 bases align to TRBD2. CDR3 bases: TGCGCCAGCACTATGACTAGCGGCCCCTACGAGCAGTACTTC. Residues: CASTMTSGPYEQYF.